The sequence of this T cell receptor (beta chain) was determined in a study of Tregs in tolerant kidney transplant recipients. Sequenced by immunoSEQ multiplex PCR; TCRdb stores in-frame clones only, minus some. Of 15,000 to 18,000 clones detected, 90% to 95% appear once; the ten largest clones hold 10% to 15%. J lost 6 bases, V lost 2 bases, and 8 bases had no gene match. Germline CDR1 reads MNHNY; CDR2 reads SVGAGI (reference sequence). This CDR3 is built from 15 residues. The chain is built from TRBV6-6 and TRBJ2-3, with TRBD1 matching 7 bases. The receptor was derived from a human donor in good health. Sequencing was performed on CD8+ T cells from blood. CDR3: CASSYGTVGIDTQYF. The CDR3 DNA sequence: TGTGCCAGCAGTTACGGGACAGTAGGGATCGATACGCAGTATTTT.